This TCR beta chain emerged from a study of hypomethylating agent response in myelodysplastic syndrome. Whole-study context: Most often mutated was TET2, found in about 45% of the 11 patients. Response meant complete response or hematologic improvement; all other patients were non-responders.

In the case of this clone: Its target is not known.

Study-wide results and caveats: The MDS versus healthy comparison may be affected by non-age-matched controls.

Original methodology: About 1.6% of roughly 160,000 clonotypes matched previously reported viral-epitope-specific VDJdb entries. Clones were read by immunoSEQ multiplex PCR, and TCRdb kept only the in-frame ones, dropping some. The V and J calls and clone size were taken over from that table, and D and trimming were inferred from the DNA. In the table there are some 9,300 clones, 75% to 85% of which are singletons. This CDR3 is 15 amino acids long. Germline V gives CDR1 MNHEY, CDR2 SMNVEV (reference sequence). V was clipped by 8 bases and J by 1 base, with 18 bases between them. This clonotype was sampled from a human donor with myelodysplastic syndrome. The specimen comprised bone marrow, sampled before or after starting hypomethylating agent treatment for myelodysplastic syndrome (not recorded which). The genes are TRBV27 and TRBJ2-7; D unresolved. The CDR3 bases are TGTGCCAGCCCCTTTCGGACGGTATTTTCCTACGAGCAGTACTTC. Its translation is CASPFRTVFSYEQYF.